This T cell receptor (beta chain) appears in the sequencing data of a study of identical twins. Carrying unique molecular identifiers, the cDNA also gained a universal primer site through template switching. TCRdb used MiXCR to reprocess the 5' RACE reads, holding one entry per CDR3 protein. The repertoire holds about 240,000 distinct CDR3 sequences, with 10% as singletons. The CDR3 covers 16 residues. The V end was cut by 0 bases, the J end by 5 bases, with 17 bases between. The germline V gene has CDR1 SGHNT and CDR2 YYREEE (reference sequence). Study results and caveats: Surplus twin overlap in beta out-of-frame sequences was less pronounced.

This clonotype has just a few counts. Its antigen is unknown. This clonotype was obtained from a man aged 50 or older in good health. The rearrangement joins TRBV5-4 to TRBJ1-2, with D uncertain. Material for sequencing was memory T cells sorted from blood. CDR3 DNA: TGTGCCAGCAGCTTGGACGGCCTGGGAATCGGGTATGGCTACACCTTC. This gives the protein CASSLDGLGIGYGYTF.